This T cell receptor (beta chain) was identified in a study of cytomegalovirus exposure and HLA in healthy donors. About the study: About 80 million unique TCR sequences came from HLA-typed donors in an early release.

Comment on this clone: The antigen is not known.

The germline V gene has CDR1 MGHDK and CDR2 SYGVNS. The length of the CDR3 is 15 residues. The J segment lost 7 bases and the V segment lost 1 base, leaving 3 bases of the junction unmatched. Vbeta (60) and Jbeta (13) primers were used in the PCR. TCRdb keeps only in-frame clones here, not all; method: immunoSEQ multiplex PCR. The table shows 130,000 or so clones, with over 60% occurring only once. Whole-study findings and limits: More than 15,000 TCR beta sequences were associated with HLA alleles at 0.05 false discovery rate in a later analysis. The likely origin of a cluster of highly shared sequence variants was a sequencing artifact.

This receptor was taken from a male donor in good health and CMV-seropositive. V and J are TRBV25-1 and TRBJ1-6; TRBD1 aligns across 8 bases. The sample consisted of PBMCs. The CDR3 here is CASSELDRVNSPLHF. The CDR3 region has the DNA TGTGCCAGCAGTGAATTGGACAGGGTGAATTCACCCCTCCACTTT.